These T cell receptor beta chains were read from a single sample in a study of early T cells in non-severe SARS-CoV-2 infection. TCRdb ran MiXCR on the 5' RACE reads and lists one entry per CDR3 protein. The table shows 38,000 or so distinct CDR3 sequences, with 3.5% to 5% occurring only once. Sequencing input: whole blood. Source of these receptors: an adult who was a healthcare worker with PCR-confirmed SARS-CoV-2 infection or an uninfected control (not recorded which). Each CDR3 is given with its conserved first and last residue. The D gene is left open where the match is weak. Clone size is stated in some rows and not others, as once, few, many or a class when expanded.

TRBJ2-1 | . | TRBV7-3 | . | CASSLIGNEQFF | TGTGCCAGCAGCTTAATCGGGAATGAGCAGTTCTTC
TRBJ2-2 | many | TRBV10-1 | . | CASSDFGASNTGELFF | TGCGCCAGCAGTGATTTTGGAGCCTCGAACACCGGGGAGCTGTTTTTT
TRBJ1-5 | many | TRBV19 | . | CASSGRAVVNQPQHF | TGTGCCAGTAGTGGCCGGGCTGTCGTAAATCAGCCCCAGCATTTT
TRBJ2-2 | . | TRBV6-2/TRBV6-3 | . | CASSYWTGTGELFF | TGTGCCAGCAGTTACTGGACGGGCACCGGGGAGCTGTTTTTT
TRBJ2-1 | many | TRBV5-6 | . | CASSFRDGYHEQFF | TGTGCCAGCAGCTTCCGGGACGGTTACCATGAGCAGTTCTTC
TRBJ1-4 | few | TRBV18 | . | CASSLRTTTNEKLFF | TGTGCCAGCTCACTAAGGACGACCACTAATGAAAAACTGTTTTTT
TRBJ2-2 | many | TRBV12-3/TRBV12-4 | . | CAIRRPGELFF | TGTGCCATCCGACGGCCCGGGGAGCTGTTTTTT
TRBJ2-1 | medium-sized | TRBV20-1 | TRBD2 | CSARASGSSYNEQFF | TGCAGTGCTAGGGCTAGCGGGAGCTCCTACAATGAGCAGTTCTTC
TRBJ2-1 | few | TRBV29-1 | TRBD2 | CSFSGESYNEQFF | TGCAGTTTTAGCGGGGAGTCCTACAATGAGCAGTTCTTC
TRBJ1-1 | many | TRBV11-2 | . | CASSPTAWRTEAFF | TGTGCCAGCAGCCCGACAGCTTGGCGGACTGAAGCTTTCTTT
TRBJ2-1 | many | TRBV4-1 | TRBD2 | CASSQDSSGWTTLSYEQFF | TGCGCCAGCAGCCAAGATTCTAGCGGGTGGACTACGCTCTCTTATGAGCAGTTCTTC
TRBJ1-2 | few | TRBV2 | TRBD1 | CASSRPGQAYGYTF | TGTGCCAGCAGTAGACCGGGACAGGCCTATGGCTACACCTTC
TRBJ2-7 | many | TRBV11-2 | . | CASSWETNWQYF | TGTGCCAGCAGCTGGGAGACAAATTGGCAGTACTTC
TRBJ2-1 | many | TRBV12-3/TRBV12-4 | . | CASSLESSYNEQFF | TGTGCCAGCAGTTTAGAGAGCTCCTACAATGAGCAGTTCTTC
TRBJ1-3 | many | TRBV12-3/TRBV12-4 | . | CASSSPRSSGNTIYF | TGTGCCAGCAGTTCCCCCCGCAGCTCTGGAAACACCATATATTTT
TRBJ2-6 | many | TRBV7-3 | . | CASSWGEGSGANVLTF | TGTGCCAGCAGCTGGGGCGAGGGATCGGGGGCCAACGTCCTGACTTTC
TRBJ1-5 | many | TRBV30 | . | CAWSVGGHGNQPQHF | TGTGCCTGGAGTGTAGGCGGTCATGGCAATCAGCCCCAGCATTTT
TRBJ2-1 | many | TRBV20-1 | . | CSARDPRAAYNEQFF | TGCAGTGCTAGAGATCCCCGGGCAGCCTACAATGAGCAGTTCTTC
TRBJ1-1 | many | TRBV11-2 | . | CASSLFGQRHTLMNTEAFF | TGTGCCAGCAGCTTATTCGGACAGCGGCATACCTTGATGAACACTGAAGCTTTCTTT
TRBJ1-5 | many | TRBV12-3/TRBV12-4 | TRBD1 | CASSGDRWQPQHF | TGTGCCAGCAGTGGGGACAGGTGGCAGCCCCAGCATTTT
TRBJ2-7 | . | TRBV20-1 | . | CSALPAGARSEQYF | TGCAGTGCTCTGCCGGCAGGGGCTAGAAGCGAGCAGTACTTC
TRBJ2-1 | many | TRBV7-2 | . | CASSSWGASSYNEQFF | TGTGCCAGCAGCTCCTGGGGGGCGAGCTCCTACAATGAGCAGTTCTTC
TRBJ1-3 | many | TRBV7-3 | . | CASSLAPGDTIYF | TGTGCCAGCAGCTTAGCGCCCGGAGACACCATATATTTT
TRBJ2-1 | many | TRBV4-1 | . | CASSPGTSPRISYNEQFF | TGCGCCAGCAGTCCCGGGACATCCCCCCGGATCTCCTACAATGAGCAGTTCTTC
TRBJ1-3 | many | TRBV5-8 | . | CASRAGNTIYF | TGTGCCAGCAGGGCTGGGAACACCATATATTTT
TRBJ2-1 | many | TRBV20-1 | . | CSAGTGGPPLNEQFF | TGCAGTGCTGGTACCGGCGGACCCCCTTTGAATGAGCAGTTCTTC
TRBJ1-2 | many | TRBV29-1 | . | CSVEVVSGSHGYTF | TGCAGCGTTGAAGTCGTTTCGGGATCGCATGGCTACACCTTC
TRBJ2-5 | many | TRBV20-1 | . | CSATWSQETQYF | TGCAGTGCTACATGGTCCCAAGAGACCCAGTACTTC
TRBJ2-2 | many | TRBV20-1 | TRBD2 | CSAERGDTGELFF | TGCAGTGCTGAACGGGGGGACACCGGGGAGCTGTTTTTT